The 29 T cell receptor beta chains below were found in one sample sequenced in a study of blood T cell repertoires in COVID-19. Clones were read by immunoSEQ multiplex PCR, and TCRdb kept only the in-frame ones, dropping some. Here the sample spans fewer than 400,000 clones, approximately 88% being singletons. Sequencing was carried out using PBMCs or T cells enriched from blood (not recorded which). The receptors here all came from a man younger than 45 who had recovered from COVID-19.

CDR3 nucleotides: TGCAGCGTTGAAACTACCCGGGGAGGGGGTGGCTACACCTTC. Protein: CSVETTRGGGGYTF. The genes are TRBV29-1 and TRBJ1-2, with D possibly matching TRBD1 (6 bases). The CDR3 sequence is 14 residues long. The germline V gene encodes CDR1 SQVTM and CDR2 ANQGSEA. V gave up 2 bases and J gave up 7 bases, with 17 bases separating them.

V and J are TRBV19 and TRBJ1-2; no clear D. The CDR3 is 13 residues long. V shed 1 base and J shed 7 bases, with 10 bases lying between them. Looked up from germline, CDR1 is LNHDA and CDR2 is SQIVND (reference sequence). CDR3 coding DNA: TGTGCCAGTAGTATAGCCGCAGTTCGTGGCTACACCTTC. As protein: CASSIAAVRGYTF.

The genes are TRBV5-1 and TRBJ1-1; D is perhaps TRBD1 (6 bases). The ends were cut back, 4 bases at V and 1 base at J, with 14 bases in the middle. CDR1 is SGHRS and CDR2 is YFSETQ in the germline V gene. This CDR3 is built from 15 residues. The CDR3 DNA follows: TGCGCCAGCAGCCCTGAAGGGACACCGAACACTGAAGCTTTCTTT. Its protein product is CASSPEGTPNTEAFF. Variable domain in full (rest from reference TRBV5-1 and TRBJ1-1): KAGVTQTPRYLIKTRGQQVTLSCSPISGHRSVSWYQQTPGQGLQFLFEYFSETQRNKGNFPGRFSGRQFSNSRSEMNVSTLELGDSALYLCASSPEGTPNTEAFFGQGTRLTVV.

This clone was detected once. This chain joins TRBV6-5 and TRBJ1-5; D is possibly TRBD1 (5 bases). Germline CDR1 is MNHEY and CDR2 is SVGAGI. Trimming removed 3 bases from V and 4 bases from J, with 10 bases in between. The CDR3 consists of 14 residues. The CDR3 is CASSYRQRNQPQHF. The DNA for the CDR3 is TGTGCCAGCAGTTATCGACAGCGAAATCAGCCCCAGCATTTT.

Here the CDR3 reads CATEPGGRAEAFF. The CDR3, as DNA: TGTGCCACCGAGCCGGGAGGGAGGGCTGAAGCTTTCTTT. This chain connects TRBV2 to TRBJ1-1; D not resolved. This CDR3 comprises 13 residues. Trimming removed 10 bases from V and 6 bases from J, with 18 bases in between. Germline assignment: CDR1 SNHLY and CDR2 FYNNEI.

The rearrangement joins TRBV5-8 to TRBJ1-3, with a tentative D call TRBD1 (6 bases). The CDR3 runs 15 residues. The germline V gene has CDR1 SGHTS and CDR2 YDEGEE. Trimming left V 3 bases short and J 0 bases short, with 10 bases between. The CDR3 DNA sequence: TGTGCCAGCAGCTCCGAGGACAGCTCTGGAAACACCATATATTTT. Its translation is CASSSEDSSGNTIYF.

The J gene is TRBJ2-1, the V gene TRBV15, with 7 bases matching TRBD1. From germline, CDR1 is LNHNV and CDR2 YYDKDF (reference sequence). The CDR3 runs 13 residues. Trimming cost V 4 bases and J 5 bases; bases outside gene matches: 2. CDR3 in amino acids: CATSKGQNNEQFF. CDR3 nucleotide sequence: TGTGCCACCAGCAAGGGACAGAACAATGAGCAGTTCTTC.

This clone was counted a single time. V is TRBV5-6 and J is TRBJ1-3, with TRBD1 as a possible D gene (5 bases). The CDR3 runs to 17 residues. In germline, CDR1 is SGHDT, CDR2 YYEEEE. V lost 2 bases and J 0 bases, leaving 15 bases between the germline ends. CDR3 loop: CASSLVPEGLSGNTIYF. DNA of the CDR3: TGTGCCAGCAGCTTAGTACCGGAGGGGCTCTCTGGAAACACCATATATTTT.

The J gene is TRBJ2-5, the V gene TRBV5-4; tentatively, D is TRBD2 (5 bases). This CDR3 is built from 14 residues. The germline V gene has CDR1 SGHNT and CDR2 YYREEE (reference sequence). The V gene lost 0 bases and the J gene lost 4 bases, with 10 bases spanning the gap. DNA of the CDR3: TGTGCCAGCAGCTTGGAGGCTAGCTCAGAGACCCAGTACTTC. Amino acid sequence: CASSLEASSETQYF.

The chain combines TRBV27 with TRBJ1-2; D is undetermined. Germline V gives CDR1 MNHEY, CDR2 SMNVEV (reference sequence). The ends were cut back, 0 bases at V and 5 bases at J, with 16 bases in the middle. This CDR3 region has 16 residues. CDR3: CASSLSSAGLPYGYTF. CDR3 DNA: TGTGCCAGCAGTTTATCAAGTGCGGGGTTACCTTATGGCTACACCTTC.

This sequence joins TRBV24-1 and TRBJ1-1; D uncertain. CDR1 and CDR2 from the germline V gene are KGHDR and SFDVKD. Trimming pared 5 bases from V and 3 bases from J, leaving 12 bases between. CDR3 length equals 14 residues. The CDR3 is CATSARGSYTEAFF. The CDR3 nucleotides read TGTGCCACCAGTGCACGAGGGTCTTACACTGAAGCTTTCTTT.

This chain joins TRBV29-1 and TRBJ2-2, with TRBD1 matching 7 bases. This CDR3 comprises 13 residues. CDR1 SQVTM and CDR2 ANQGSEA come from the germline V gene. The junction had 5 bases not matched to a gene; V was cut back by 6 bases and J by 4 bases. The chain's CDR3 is CSVRQGITGELFF. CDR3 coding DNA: TGCAGCGTGAGACAGGGTATCACCGGGGAGCTGTTTTTT.

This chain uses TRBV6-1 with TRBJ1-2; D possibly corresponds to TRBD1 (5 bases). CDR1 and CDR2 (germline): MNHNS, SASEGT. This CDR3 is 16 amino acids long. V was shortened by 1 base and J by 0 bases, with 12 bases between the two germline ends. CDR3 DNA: TGTGCCAGCAGTGAAGGGGTGGGGGGAGCTAACTATGGCTACACCTTC. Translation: CASSEGVGGANYGYTF.

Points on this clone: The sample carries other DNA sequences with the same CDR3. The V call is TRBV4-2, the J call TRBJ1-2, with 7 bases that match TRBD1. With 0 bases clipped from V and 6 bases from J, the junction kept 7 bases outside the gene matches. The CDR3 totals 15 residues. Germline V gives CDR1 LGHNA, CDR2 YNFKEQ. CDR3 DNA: TGTGCCAGCAGCCAAGAGAGGGGGCAGGGAGATGGCTACACCTTC. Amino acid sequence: CASSQERGQGDGYTF.

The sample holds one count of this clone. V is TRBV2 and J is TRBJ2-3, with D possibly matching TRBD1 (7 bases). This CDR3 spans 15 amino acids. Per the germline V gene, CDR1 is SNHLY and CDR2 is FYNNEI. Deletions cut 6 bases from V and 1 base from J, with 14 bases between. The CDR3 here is CASSGARGGTDTQYF. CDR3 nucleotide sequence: TGTGCCAGCAGCGGAGCCAGGGGGGGCACAGATACGCAGTATTTT.

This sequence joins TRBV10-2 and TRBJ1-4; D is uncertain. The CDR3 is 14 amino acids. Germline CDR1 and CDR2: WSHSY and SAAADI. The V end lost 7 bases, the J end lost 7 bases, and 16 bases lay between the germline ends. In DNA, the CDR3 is TGCGCCAGCAACACCGGAGGCCCATTTGAAAAACTGTTTTTT. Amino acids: CASNTGGPFEKLFF.

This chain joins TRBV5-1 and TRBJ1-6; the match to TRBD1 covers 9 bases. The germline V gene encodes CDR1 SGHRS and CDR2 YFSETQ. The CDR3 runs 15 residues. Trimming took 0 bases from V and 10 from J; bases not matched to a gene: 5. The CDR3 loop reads CASSLGPGQGSPLHF. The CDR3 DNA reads TGCGCCAGCAGCTTGGGTCCGGGACAGGGATCACCCCTCCACTTT.

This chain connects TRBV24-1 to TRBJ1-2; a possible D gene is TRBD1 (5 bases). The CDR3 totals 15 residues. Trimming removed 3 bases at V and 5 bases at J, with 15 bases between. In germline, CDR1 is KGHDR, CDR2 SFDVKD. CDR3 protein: CATSDPTGEPYGYTF. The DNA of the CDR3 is TGTGCCACCAGTGATCCTACAGGCGAGCCTTATGGCTACACCTTC.

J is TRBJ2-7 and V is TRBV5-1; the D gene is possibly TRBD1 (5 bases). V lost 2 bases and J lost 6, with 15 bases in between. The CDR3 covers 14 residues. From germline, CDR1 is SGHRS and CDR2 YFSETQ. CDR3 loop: CASSFREGSLEQYF. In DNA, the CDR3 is TGCGCCAGCAGCTTCAGGGAAGGGTCCCTCGAGCAGTACTTC.

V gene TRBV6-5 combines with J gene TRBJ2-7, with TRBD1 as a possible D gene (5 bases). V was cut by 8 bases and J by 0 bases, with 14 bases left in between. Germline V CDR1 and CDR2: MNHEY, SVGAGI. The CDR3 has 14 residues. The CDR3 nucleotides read TGTGCCAGCCTCATGATAGGGGCCTCCTACGAGCAGTACTTC. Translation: CASLMIGASYEQYF.

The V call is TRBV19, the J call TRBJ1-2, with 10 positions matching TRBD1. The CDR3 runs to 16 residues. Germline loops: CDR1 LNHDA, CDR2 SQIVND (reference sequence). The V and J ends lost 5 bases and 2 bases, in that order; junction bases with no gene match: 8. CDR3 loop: CASSGGTGASNYGYTF. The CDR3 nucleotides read TGTGCCAGTAGTGGCGGGACAGGGGCATCCAACTATGGCTACACCTTC.

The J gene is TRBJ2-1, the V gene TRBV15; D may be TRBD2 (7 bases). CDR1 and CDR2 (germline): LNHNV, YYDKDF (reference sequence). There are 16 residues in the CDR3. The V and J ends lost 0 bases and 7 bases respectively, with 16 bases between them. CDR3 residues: CATSRDRGAPTNEQFF. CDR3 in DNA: TGTGCCACCAGCAGAGATCGGGGGGCCCCCACAAATGAGCAGTTCTTC.

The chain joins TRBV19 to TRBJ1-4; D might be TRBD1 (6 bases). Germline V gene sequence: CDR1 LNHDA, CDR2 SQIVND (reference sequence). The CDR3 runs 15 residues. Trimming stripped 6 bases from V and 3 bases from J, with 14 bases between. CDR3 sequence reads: CASSAGGLANEKLFF. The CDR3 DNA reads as TGTGCCAGTAGCGCGGGGGGGCTAGCTAATGAAAAACTGTTTTTT. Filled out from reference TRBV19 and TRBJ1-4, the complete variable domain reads DGGITQSPKYLFRKEGQNVTLSCEQNLNHDAMYWYRQDPGQGLRLIYYSQIVNDFQKGDIAEGYSVSREKKESFPLTVTSAQKNPTAFYLCASSAGGLANEKLFFGSGTQLSVL.

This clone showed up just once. CDR3 sequence: CASSEWDRASYEQYF. Here the CDR3 DNA reads TGTGCCAGCAGTGAGTGGGACAGGGCGTCCTACGAGCAGTACTTC. V usage is TRBV27 and J usage is TRBJ2-7; TRBD1 agrees at 9 bases. The CDR3 consists of 15 residues. J gave up 1 base and V 5 bases, and 6 bases lay outside the gene matches. Germline CDR1 and CDR2: MNHEY and SMNVEV (reference sequence).

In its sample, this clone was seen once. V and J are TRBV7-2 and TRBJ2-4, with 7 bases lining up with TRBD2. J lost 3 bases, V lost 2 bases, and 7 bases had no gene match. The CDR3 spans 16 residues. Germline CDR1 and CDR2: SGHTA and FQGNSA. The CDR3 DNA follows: TGTGCCAGCAGCTTATTAGGGCGGGGGTTCAAAAACATTCAGTACTTC. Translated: CASSLLGRGFKNIQYF.

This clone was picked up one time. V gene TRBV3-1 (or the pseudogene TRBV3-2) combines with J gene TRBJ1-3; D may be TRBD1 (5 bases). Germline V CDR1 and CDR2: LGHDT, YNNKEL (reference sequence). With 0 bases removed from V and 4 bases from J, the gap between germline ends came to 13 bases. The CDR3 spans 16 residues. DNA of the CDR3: TGTGCCAGCAGCCAAGAGGTGGGGCCAAGAGGAAACACCATATATTTT. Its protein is CASSQEVGPRGNTIYF.

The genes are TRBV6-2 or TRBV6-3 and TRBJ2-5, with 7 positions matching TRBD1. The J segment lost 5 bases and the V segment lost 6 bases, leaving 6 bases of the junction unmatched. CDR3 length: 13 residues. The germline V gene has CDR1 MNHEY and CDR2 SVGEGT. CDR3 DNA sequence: TGTGCCAGCAGCCGACAGGGAGAGGAGACCCAGTACTTC. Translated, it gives CASSRQGEETQYF.

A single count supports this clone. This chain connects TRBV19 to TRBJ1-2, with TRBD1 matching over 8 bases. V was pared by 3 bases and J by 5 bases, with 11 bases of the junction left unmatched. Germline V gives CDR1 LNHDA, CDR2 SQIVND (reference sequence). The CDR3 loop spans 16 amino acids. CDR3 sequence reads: CASSMLPGGAEYGYTF. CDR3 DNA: TGTGCCAGTAGTATGCTGCCAGGGGGCGCGGAGTATGGCTACACCTTC.

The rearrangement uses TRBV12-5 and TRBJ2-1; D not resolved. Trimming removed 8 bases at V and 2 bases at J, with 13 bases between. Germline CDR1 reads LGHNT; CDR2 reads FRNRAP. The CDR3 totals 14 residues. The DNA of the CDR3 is TGTGCTAGTAGTGGGCAGACCCCCTACAATGAGCAGTTCTTC. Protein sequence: CASSGQTPYNEQFF.